Below are 32 T cell receptor beta chains sequenced from a single sample in a study of shared clonotypes between healthy human individuals. Terminally differentiated effector memory CD45RA+ cells were excluded by CCR7 positive selection of CD45RO-negative cells. Clones were sequenced by immunoSEQ multiplex PCR, and TCRdb holds only the in-frame ones, with some missing. This table holds around 2,000,000 clones, about 95% found once. The sequencing input was naive CD8+ T cells sorted from blood. The receptors come from a man in his late teens or twenties in good health.

In this sample, this clone turned up once. This chain uses TRBV7-6 with TRBJ2-3, with TRBD1 matching 8 bases. The V and J ends lost 6 bases and 5 bases, in that order; junction bases with no gene match: 13. From germline, CDR1 is SGHVS and CDR2 FNYEAQ. CDR3 length: 16 amino acids. This CDR3 reads CASSQIPTGGGDTQYF. CDR3 coding DNA: TGTGCCAGCAGTCAAATACCAACAGGGGGAGGAGATACGCAGTATTTT.

The rearrangement links TRBV30 to TRBJ1-2; D is unresolved. V lost 5 bases and J lost 3, with 4 bases in between. This CDR3 region has 10 residues. Germline CDR1 reads GTSNPN; CDR2 reads SVGIG (reference sequence). In nucleotides, the CDR3 is TGTGCCTGGTATGACTATGGCTACACCTTC. Translation gives CAWYDYGYTF.

The rearrangement uses TRBV21-1 and TRBJ2-3; the DNA was not compared with TRBD2, the D call given in the table. TRBV21-1 is a listed pseudogene. The CDR3 extends over 10 amino acids. The CDR3 reads CATAVDTQYF. Here the CDR3 DNA reads TGTGCCACCGCGGTAGATACGCAGTATTTT.

The V call is TRBV5-4, the J call TRBJ2-7, with D uncertain. The germline V gene encodes CDR1 SGHNT and CDR2 YYREEE (reference sequence). V was cut by 3 bases and J by 2 bases, with 6 bases left in between. The CDR3 sequence is 12 residues long. CDR3 DNA sequence: TGTGCCAGCAGCTCTGCCACCTACGAGCAGTACTTC. Its translation: CASSSATYEQYF.

Regarding this clone: The sample carries other DNA sequences with the same CDR3. The chain combines TRBV5-1 with TRBJ2-7, with D possibly matching TRBD1 (5 bases). Germline V CDR1 and CDR2: SGHRS, YFSETQ. There are 13 residues in the CDR3. V shed 2 bases and J shed 4 bases, with 10 bases lying between them. The CDR3 DNA is TGCGCCAGCAGCTTTGACAGTTTTTACGAGCAGTACTTC. Its protein product is CASSFDSFYEQYF.

The rearrangement uses TRBV5-6 and TRBJ1-3; D is uncertain. This CDR3 region has 15 residues. The V and J ends lost 4 bases and 4 bases respectively, with 15 bases between them. Germline values: CDR1 SGHDT, CDR2 YYEEEE. The CDR3 sequence: CASSTLVEAGNTIYF. The CDR3 DNA follows: TGTGCCAGCAGCACGCTTGTGGAGGCAGGAAACACCATATATTTT.

The chain joins TRBV11-1 to TRBJ2-7, with D perhaps matching TRBD2 (6 bases). Looked up from germline, CDR1 is SGHAT and CDR2 is FQDESV (reference sequence). Trimming removed 2 bases at V and 3 bases at J, with 14 bases between. The CDR3 is 15 amino acids. CDR3 protein: CASSLMTVGLYEQYF. CDR3 DNA sequence: TGTGCCAGCAGCTTAATGACGGTGGGACTCTACGAGCAGTACTTC.

The chain recombines TRBV18 with TRBJ2-1; the match to TRBD2 covers 7 bases. V shed 3 bases, J shed 2 bases, and the junction held 7 bases outside the gene matches. Germline-derived CDR1 and CDR2 are KGHSH and LQKENI. The CDR3 loop spans 16 amino acids. The CDR3 nucleotides are TGTGCCAGCTCACCGCTACTAGCGCAAACCTACAATGAGCAGTTCTTC. It is translated as CASSPLLAQTYNEQFF.

The chain recombines TRBV9 with TRBJ2-3; the match to TRBD2 covers 7 bases. The V segment lost 3 bases and the J segment 2 bases; nucleotides outside the gene matches: 6. The CDR3 has 15 amino acids. Germline V gene lookup returns CDR1 SGDLS and CDR2 YYNGEE. CDR3 in DNA: TGTGCCAGCAGCGCTAGCGGAAGCACCACAGATACGCAGTATTTT. Encoded protein: CASSASGSTTDTQYF.

Note on this clone: This sample includes further DNA sequences coding for the same CDR3. This chain connects TRBV13 to TRBJ2-5; TRBD2 agrees at 7 bases. J lost 5 bases, V lost 5 bases, and 5 bases had no gene match. Germline V gene sequence: CDR1 PRHDT, CDR2 FYEKMQ (reference sequence). The CDR3 has 13 residues. CDR3: CASSPSGVETQYF. DNA of the CDR3: TGTGCCAGCAGCCCAAGCGGGGTTGAGACCCAGTACTTC. Supplemented by reference TRBV13 and TRBJ2-5, the full variable domain reads AAGVIQSPRHLIKEKRETATLKCYPIPRHDTVYWYQQGPGQDPQFLISFYEKMQSDKGSIPDRFSAQQFSDYHSELNMSSLELGDSALYFCASSPSGVETQYFGPGTRLLVL.

The chain's CDR3 is CASSTGQGSGANVLTF. DNA for the CDR3: TGTGCCAGCAGCACGGGACAGGGCTCTGGGGCCAACGTCCTGACTTTC. The chain uses TRBV11-2 and TRBJ2-6; 9 bases align to TRBD1. CDR3 size: 16 residues. V shed 5 bases, J shed 0 bases, and the junction held 2 bases outside the gene matches. Germline V gene data show CDR1 as SGHAT and CDR2 as FQNNGV.

The chain employs TRBV2 and TRBJ1-5, with 7 bases that match TRBD1. This CDR3 is 15 amino acids long. The V gene's germline CDR1 is SNHLY and CDR2 FYNNEI. With V trimmed by 4 bases and J by 5 bases, 8 bases remained unmatched. CDR3 amino acids: CASSGEGDSYQPQHF. The CDR3 region has the DNA TGTGCCAGCAGTGGAGAAGGGGACAGCTATCAGCCCCAGCATTTT.

The rearrangement links TRBV30 to TRBJ2-2; no definite D call. The ends were cut back, 8 bases at V and 1 base at J, with 14 bases in the middle. This CDR3 contains 14 residues. Germline assignment: CDR1 GTSNPN and CDR2 SVGIG (reference sequence). The CDR3 coding sequence is TGTGCCGTGGTGCGGAAAATGAACACCGGGGAGCTGTTTTTT. Protein: CAVVRKMNTGELFF.

The chain has TRBV4-2 and TRBJ2-7, with a possible D match to TRBD1 (6 bases). This CDR3 spans 13 amino acids. CDR1 LGHNA and CDR2 YNFKEQ come from the germline V gene. V lost 4 bases and J 2 bases, leaving 9 bases between the germline ends. In DNA, the CDR3 is TGTGCCAGCAGCCGGGCAGGGGCCTACGAGCAGTACTTC. The encoded protein is CASSRAGAYEQYF.

This clone has only one observation. The chain couples TRBV27 to TRBJ2-1; no firm D call. The CDR3 consists of 13 residues. The germline gives CDR1 MNHEY, CDR2 SMNVEV (reference sequence). V gave up 3 bases and J gave up 9 bases, with 12 bases separating them. DNA of the CDR3: TGTGCCAGCAGTTTTAGGGTTTCGGGTGAGCAGTTCTTC. It encodes CASSFRVSGEQFF.

This sequence joins TRBV7-2 and TRBJ1-2; D ambiguous. Trimming cost V 2 bases and J 3 bases, with 10 bases left between them. The CDR3 has 14 amino acids. Germline loops: CDR1 SGHTA, CDR2 FQGNSA. The CDR3 region is CASSLSISDYGYTF. DNA for the CDR3: TGTGCCAGCAGCTTATCTATCTCAGACTATGGCTACACCTTC.

The chain joins TRBV9 to TRBJ2-4, with D tentatively TRBD2 (5 bases). Trimming took 4 bases from V and 8 from J, leaving 16 bases between them. The CDR3 spans 14 residues. CDR1 is SGDLS, CDR2 YYNGEE, per germline. DNA of the CDR3: TGTGCCAGCAGCCCTCCTATAGAGGAGGACATTCAGTACTTC. Translated: CASSPPIEEDIQYF.

This chain connects TRBV27 to TRBJ2-7; D ambiguous. V shed 2 bases and J shed 7 bases, with 18 bases lying between them. Germline CDR1 and CDR2: MNHEY and SMNVEV (reference sequence). The CDR3 contains 15 residues. The CDR3 DNA is TGTGCCAGCAGTTTAATTGTGACTGACCTTTCTGAGCAGTACTTC. Its protein product is CASSLIVTDLSEQYF.

The V gene is TRBV29-1, the J gene TRBJ2-7; 10 bases are a match to TRBD2. Germline CDR1 and CDR2: SQVTM and ANQGSEA. With V trimmed by 6 bases and J by 5 bases, 7 bases remained unmatched. The CDR3 totals 13 residues. CDR3 region: CSVVAGLANEQYF. The CDR3 coding sequence is TGCAGCGTGGTCGCGGGACTAGCGAACGAGCAGTACTTC.

The genes are TRBV7-9 and TRBJ2-1, with D perhaps TRBD2 (6 bases). CDR3 length: 18 amino acids. The germline CDR1 and CDR2 sequences are SEHNR and FQNEAQ (reference sequence). Trimming shortened V by 4 bases and J by 4 bases, and 23 bases separated the two germline ends. DNA for the CDR3: TGTGCCAGCAGCTCCGTGCGGGTTGGGCGGGGCCTATACAATGAGCAGTTCTTC. Protein: CASSSVRVGRGLYNEQFF.

This chain links TRBV7-2 with TRBJ1-2; TRBD1 might be the D (6 bases). Trimming stripped 4 bases from V and 4 bases from J, with 10 bases between. Germline CDR1 reads SGHTA; CDR2 reads FQGNSA. The CDR3 runs 13 residues. CDR3: CASSSTGSYGYTF. Here the CDR3 DNA reads TGTGCCAGCAGCTCCACAGGGAGCTATGGCTACACCTTC.

The gene calls are TRBV6-6 and TRBJ1-2; D perhaps matches TRBD1 (5 bases). The CDR3 runs 15 residues. The ends were cut back, 7 bases at V and 2 bases at J, with 17 bases in the middle. CDR1 and CDR2 from the germline V gene are MNHNY and SVGAGI (reference sequence). The CDR3 bases are TGTGCCAGCACCCTCGGGCAGGGAGTAAACTATGGCTACACCTTC. It is translated as CASTLGQGVNYGYTF.

This chain links TRBV30 with TRBJ2-7; 7 bases line up with TRBD1. V was pared by 5 bases and J by 2 bases, with 0 bases of the junction left unmatched. The CDR3 contains 11 residues. Germline CDR1 is GTSNPN and CDR2 is SVGIG (reference sequence). DNA for the CDR3: TGTGCCTGGGGGACAGCCTACGAGCAGTACTTC. It is translated as CAWGTAYEQYF.

This rearrangement joins TRBV27 to TRBJ2-7; 7 positions agree with TRBD1. The J segment lost 6 bases and the V segment lost 3 bases, leaving 8 bases of the junction unmatched. Per germline, CDR1 MNHEY and CDR2 SMNVEV (reference sequence). This CDR3 contains 14 residues. The CDR3 DNA reads as TGTGCCAGCAGTTTCAACCTAGGACAGGCCGAGCAGTACTTC. Translated: CASSFNLGQAEQYF.

V gene TRBV5-1 combines with J gene TRBJ1-1, with D tentatively TRBD1 (5 bases). Trimming cost V 0 bases and J 1 base, with 16 bases left between them. Per germline, CDR1 SGHRS and CDR2 YFSETQ. The CDR3 totals 17 residues. The CDR3 is CASSLDWTPPENTEAFF. In nucleotides, the CDR3 is TGCGCCAGCAGCTTGGATTGGACACCTCCCGAGAACACTGAAGCTTTCTTT.

The chain is built from TRBV25-1 and TRBJ1-1; no clear D gene. V dropped 6 bases and J dropped 4 bases, with 12 bases sitting between them. The length of the CDR3 is 13 residues. The germline V gene encodes CDR1 MGHDK and CDR2 SYGVNS. As DNA, the CDR3 is TGTGCCAGCAGGGGTAGTTTGGGCACTGAAGCTTTCTTT. Amino acids: CASRGSLGTEAFF. The whole variable domain, filled in from reference TRBV25-1 and TRBJ1-1, reads EADIYQTPRYLVIGTGKKITLECSQTMGHDKMYWYQQDPGMELHLIHYSYGVNSTEKGDLSSESTVSRIRTEHFPLTLESARPSHTSQYLCASRGSLGTEAFFGQGTRLTVV.

The V call is TRBV9, the J call TRBJ2-5; D remains ambiguous. The germline V gene encodes CDR1 SGDLS and CDR2 YYNGEE. V lost 4 bases to trimming and J lost 3 bases, with 7 bases between them. The CDR3 totals 12 residues. The CDR3 nucleotides read TGTGCCAGCAGCCTCCCAGAAGAGACCCAGTACTTC. Amino acids: CASSLPEETQYF. Looking up the rest from reference TRBV9 and TRBJ2-5 gives the full variable domain: DSGVTQTPKHLITATGQRVTLRCSPRSGDLSVYWYQQSLDQGLQFLIQYYNGEERAKGNILERFSAQQFPDLHSELNLSSLELGDSALYFCASSLPEETQYFGPGTRLLVL.

The chain is built from TRBV30 and TRBJ1-2, with D maybe TRBD1 (5 bases). Trimming took 4 bases from V and 6 from J, leaving 15 bases between them. The V gene's germline CDR1 is GTSNPN and CDR2 SVGIG (reference sequence). The CDR3 covers 13 residues. CDR3 protein: CAWTRGAGDGYTF. The DNA for the CDR3 is TGTGCCTGGACACGGGGCGCCGGGGATGGCTACACCTTC.

The chain is built from TRBV7-9 and TRBJ2-2; D is unclear. This CDR3 is built from 14 residues. Between the trimmed V and J ends, which lost 1 base and 4 bases, there was a span of 7 bases. The V gene's germline CDR1 is SEHNR and CDR2 FQNEAQ (reference sequence). CDR3 loop: CASSLDPSTGELFF. The CDR3 bases are TGTGCCAGCAGCTTAGACCCGAGCACCGGGGAGCTGTTTTTT.

The CDR3 region has the DNA TGCGCCAGCAGCCAAGTCGCCCCCCTACAGGGCGCGACTGAGCAGTTCTTC. Translation gives CASSQVAPLQGATEQFF. This chain uses TRBV4-3 with TRBJ2-1; weak D call: TRBD1 (6 bases). The CDR3 is 17 residues long. Germline-derived CDR1 and CDR2 are LGHNA and YSLEER. Trimming left V 1 base short and J 9 bases short, with 22 bases between.

J is TRBJ1-2 and V is TRBV29-1; possible D gene TRBD1, 6 bases. This CDR3 has 13 residues. Germline V gives CDR1 SQVTM, CDR2 ANQGSEA. V was trimmed by 5 bases and J by 4 bases, leaving 14 bases between them. CDR3 DNA: TGCAGCGTTTACAGGGAGTGGGGCTATGGCTACACCTTC. It is translated as CSVYREWGYGYTF.

The V and J genes are TRBV11-2 and TRBJ1-5; 8 bases match TRBD1. The germline CDR1 and CDR2 sequences are SGHAT and FQNNGV. With V trimmed by 4 bases and J by 7 bases, 9 bases remained unmatched. CDR3 size: 15 residues. The CDR3, as DNA: TGTGCCAGCAGCTGGGACGGGACAGGAGGCCAGCCCCAGCATTTT. It yields the protein CASSWDGTGGQPQHF.